Listed below are T cell receptor beta chains from one sample, sequenced in a study of cytomegalovirus exposure and HLA in healthy donors. Using immunoSEQ multiplex PCR, the repertoire was profiled, and TCRdb retains in-frame clones only, with some absent. The data show some 190,000 clones, with 76% seen just once and around 1.6% held by the top ten. Sequencing input: PBMCs. The receptors derive from a young man in good health and CMV-seronegative. CDR3s leave out the opening cysteine and the closing phenylalanine or tryptophan.

v_call: TRBV15
j_call: TRBJ2-7
cdr3_aa: ATSRLLEYEQY

v_call: TRBV6-6
j_call: TRBJ1-2
cdr3_aa: ASSPDRVGHGYT

v_call: TRBV6-5
j_call: TRBJ1-2
cdr3_aa: ASSYGDNHYGYT

v_call: TRBV6-5
j_call: NA
cdr3_aa: ASSYRDSKSYEQY

v_call: TRBV9
j_call: TRBJ2-7
cdr3_aa: ASSVAAGAYEQY

v_call: TRBV11-2
j_call: TRBJ2-7
cdr3_aa: ASSSTGTNSYEQY

v_call: TRBV7-9
j_call: TRBJ2-1
cdr3_aa: ASSFDGRTGRNEQF

v_call: TRBV19
j_call: TRBJ2-1
cdr3_aa: ASSPGLAAYNEQF

v_call: TRBV29-1
j_call: TRBJ1-1
cdr3_aa: SVAGGGSNTEAF

v_call: TRBV7-9
j_call: TRBJ2-7
cdr3_aa: ASRRGTSEVHEQY

v_call: TRBV6-5
j_call: TRBJ1-2
cdr3_aa: AGRASYGYT

v_call: TRBV27
j_call: TRBJ2-7
cdr3_aa: ASSARRGSYEQY

v_call: TRBV5-6
j_call: TRBJ1-6
cdr3_aa: ASTSGAYNSPLH

v_call: TRBV25-1
j_call: TRBJ1-1
cdr3_aa: ASSDLGGPNTEAF

v_call: TRBV4-1
j_call: TRBJ1-2
cdr3_aa: ASSQRTGKLALGYT

v_call: TRBV20-1
j_call: TRBJ1-1
cdr3_aa: SARVTLEAF

v_call: TRBV7-3
j_call: TRBJ2-3
cdr3_aa: ASSLLAGDTDTQY

v_call: TRBV7-9
j_call: TRBJ2-5
cdr3_aa: ASSLGRGLQETQY

v_call: TRBV4-1
j_call: TRBJ1-3
cdr3_aa: ASSHPSGNSGNTIY

v_call: TRBV7-3
j_call: TRBJ1-2
cdr3_aa: ASSLTGGQGANGYT

v_call: TRBV19
j_call: TRBJ1-3
cdr3_aa: ASTQIGGESENTIY

v_call: TRBV6-4
j_call: TRBJ1-1
cdr3_aa: ASSLSRDSGNTEAF

v_call: TRBV28
j_call: TRBJ1-2
cdr3_aa: ASSSGTDYGYT

v_call: TRBV7-9
j_call: TRBJ2-7
cdr3_aa: ASRTGGDEQY

v_call: TRBV5-4
j_call: TRBJ2-3
cdr3_aa: ASSLWLAGAPDTQY

v_call: TRBV28
j_call: TRBJ1-2
cdr3_aa: ASSVSGAGGGNYGYT

v_call: TRBV5-1
j_call: TRBJ1-1
cdr3_aa: ASSPPGQYTEAF

v_call: TRBV29-1
j_call: TRBJ2-1
cdr3_aa: SLKRNPSSYNEQF

v_call: TRBV20-1
j_call: TRBJ1-4
cdr3_aa: SAQENEKLF

v_call: TRBV5-4
j_call: TRBJ2-7
cdr3_aa: ASSLGGEGGYEQY

v_call: TRBV11-2
j_call: TRBJ2-7
cdr3_aa: ASSLLTVSYEQY

v_call: TRBV25-1
j_call: TRBJ1-2
cdr3_aa: ASKTGYYGYT

v_call: TRBV27
j_call: TRBJ1-4
cdr3_aa: ASSLTPGNEKLF

v_call: TRBV10-2
j_call: TRBJ2-5
cdr3_aa: ASSFDSRETQY

v_call: TRBV6-1
j_call: TRBJ1-1
cdr3_aa: ASIGGFAGDTEAF

v_call: TRBV2
j_call: TRBJ1-4
cdr3_aa: ASTRGNEKLF

v_call: TRBV7-2
j_call: TRBJ2-7
cdr3_aa: ASSLVPTRDRGNEQY

v_call: TRBV7-2
j_call: TRBJ1-4
cdr3_aa: ASSSQGRVEKLF

v_call: TRBV9
j_call: TRBJ1-2
cdr3_aa: ASSVWQSGNYGYT

v_call: TRBV29-1
j_call: TRBJ2-7
cdr3_aa: SVEEGGQGDEQY

v_call: TRBV7-9
j_call: TRBJ1-5
cdr3_aa: ASSSSGASNQPQH

v_call: TRBV7-8
j_call: TRBJ2-7
cdr3_aa: ASSRDYYEQY

v_call: TRBV12-5
j_call: TRBJ2-3
cdr3_aa: ASGLVEGGVAGTPFTDTQY

v_call: TRBV28
j_call: TRBJ1-1
cdr3_aa: ASHPGQANTEAF

v_call: TRBV6-1
j_call: TRBJ1-1
cdr3_aa: ASPGWEAF

v_call: TRBV7-6
j_call: TRBJ1-6
cdr3_aa: ASSLGGTGNSPLH

v_call: TRBV30
j_call: TRBJ1-1
cdr3_aa: AWSASGSEAF

v_call: TRBV29-1
j_call: TRBJ1-2
cdr3_aa: SVDGTGRGGYT

v_call: TRBV5-1
j_call: TRBJ2-3
cdr3_aa: ASSLGSSGRTDTQY

v_call: TRBV7-2
j_call: TRBJ2-2
cdr3_aa: ASSSRGQGAIGELF